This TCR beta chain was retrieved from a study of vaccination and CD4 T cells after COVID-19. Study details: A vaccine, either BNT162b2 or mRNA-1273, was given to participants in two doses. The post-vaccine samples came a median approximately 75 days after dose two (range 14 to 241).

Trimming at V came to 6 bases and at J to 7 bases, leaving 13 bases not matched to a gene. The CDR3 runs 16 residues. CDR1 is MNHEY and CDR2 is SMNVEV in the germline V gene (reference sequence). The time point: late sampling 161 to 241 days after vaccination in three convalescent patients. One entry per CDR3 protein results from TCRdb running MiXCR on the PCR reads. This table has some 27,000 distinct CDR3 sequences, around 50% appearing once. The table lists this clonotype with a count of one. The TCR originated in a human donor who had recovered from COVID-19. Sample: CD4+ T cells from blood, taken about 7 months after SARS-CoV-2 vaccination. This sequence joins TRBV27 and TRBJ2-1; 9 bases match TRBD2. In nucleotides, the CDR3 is TGTGCCAGCAGCATTCAGGCGGGAGGGTATAGGAATGAGCAGTTCTTC. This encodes CASSIQAGGYRNEQFF.